This T cell receptor beta chain was obtained from a study of early T cells in non-severe SARS-CoV-2 infection. Overall study: Bulk RNA isolated from unsorted whole blood underwent sequencing; chains were not paired.

Attachment of unique molecular identifiers was made to individual cDNA molecules. MiXCR was run by TCRdb on the 5' RACE reads, yielding one entry per CDR3 protein. The data contain some 100,000 distinct CDR3 sequences, 14% to 15% of them singletons. About this clonotype itself: Antigen: not known.

General observations from the study: VDJdb matching skewed toward anti-spike CD8 responses, missing private and CD4 specificities.

The length of the CDR3 is 18 residues. This chain connects TRBV21-1 to TRBJ2-4; the table names TRBD1, a call not compared with the DNA. TRBV21-1 is a listed pseudogene. Source material: whole blood. This receptor was taken from an adult who was a healthcare worker with PCR-confirmed SARS-CoV-2 infection or an uninfected control (not recorded which). For the CDR3, the DNA is TGTGCCAGCAGCAAATCGATCGGGGGGCTCCGGAACAAAAACATTCAGTACTTC. Translated: CASSKSIGGLRNKNIQYF.